This passage covers 18 T cell receptor beta chains from one sample sequenced in a study of cytotoxic CD8 clonotypes in ibrutinib-treated CLL. Clones were sequenced by immunoSEQ multiplex PCR, and TCRdb holds only the in-frame ones, with some missing. This repertoire shows roughly 130,000 clones, less than 95% found once; its top ten account for approximately 11%. The material was PBMCs, obtained after 12 months of ibrutinib treatment. The receptors here all came from a human donor with chronic lymphocytic leukemia.

This sequence joins TRBV27 and TRBJ2-2; TRBD2 matches 10 bases. V shed 4 bases and J 6 bases; nucleotides not matched to a gene: 14. The germline gives CDR1 MNHEY, CDR2 SMNVEV (reference sequence). The CDR3 consists of 18 residues. The CDR3 sequence: CASSSSRTSGSFAGELFF. CDR3 nucleotide sequence: TGTGCCAGCAGTTCGAGTCGGACTAGCGGATCCTTCGCCGGGGAGCTGTTTTTT.

V and J are TRBV23-1 and TRBJ2-2; weak D call: TRBD1 (5 bases). TRBV23-1 is marked as an open reading frame, function uncertain. Trimming took 7 bases from V and 8 from J, leaving 32 bases between them. CDR3 size: 19 residues. CDR3 bases: TGCGCCAGCAACAATCGGCCCACGTCGACAGCCTATGTCATGGGGGAGCTGTTTTTT. Amino acid sequence: CASNNRPTSTAYVMGELFF.

The J gene is TRBJ2-7, the V gene TRBV20-1; D call uncertain. Trimming pared 5 bases from V and 6 bases from J, leaving 8 bases between. The CDR3 consists of 10 residues. Germline-derived CDR1 and CDR2 are DFQATT and SNEGSKA (reference sequence). CDR3 protein: CSAPHPEQYF. CDR3 bases: TGCAGTGCTCCCCATCCCGAGCAGTACTTC.

The rearrangement uses TRBV10-3 and TRBJ2-7; D is unclear. The CDR3 contains 13 residues. V shed 7 bases and J shed 5 bases, with 15 bases lying between them. In germline, CDR1 is ENHRY, CDR2 SYGVKD. CDR3 nucleotide sequence: TGTGCCATCATGGCCCTCACCTCAGACGAGCAGTACTTC. Its protein is CAIMALTSDEQYF.

This chain joins TRBV28 and TRBJ2-7; 13 bases match TRBD2. The trim removed 6 bases at V and 3 bases at J, leaving 5 bases unmatched. The CDR3 consists of 15 residues. Germline values: CDR1 MDHEN, CDR2 SYDVKM. The CDR3 nucleotides read TGTGCCAGCAGCCAGACTAGCGGGAGGTACTACGAGCAGTACTTC. It yields the protein CASSQTSGRYYEQYF.

The chain uses TRBV11-1 and TRBJ2-7; D might be TRBD1 (6 bases). The germline gives CDR1 SGHAT, CDR2 FQDESV (reference sequence). V was shortened by 5 bases and J by 4 bases, with 12 bases between the two germline ends. This CDR3 is built from 13 residues. The CDR3 DNA reads as TGTGCCAGCAGCACCCGGACAGATTACGAGCAGTACTTC. Translation gives CASSTRTDYEQYF.

The CDR3 loop reads CASRGRFDRTYQETQYF. The CDR3 DNA reads TGTGCCAGCAGAGGCCGGTTCGACAGAACTTACCAAGAGACCCAGTACTTC. The chain recombines TRBV28 with TRBJ2-5; the D gene is possibly TRBD1 (5 bases). Germline V gene lookup returns CDR1 MDHEN and CDR2 SYDVKM. This CDR3 spans 17 amino acids. The V end was cut by 6 bases, the J end by 0 bases, with 20 bases between.

The gene calls are TRBV28 and TRBJ1-4, with D possibly being TRBD1 (5 bases). V lost 6 bases and J lost 8, with 16 bases in between. CDR1 is MDHEN and CDR2 is SYDVKM in the germline V gene. The CDR3 loop spans 14 amino acids. The CDR3 region is CASSRTSASEKLFF. The CDR3 DNA is TGTGCCAGCAGCCGGACATCGGCATCGGAAAAACTGTTTTTT. The full variable domain, with the rest looked up from reference TRBV28 and TRBJ1-4, is DVKVTQSSRYLVKRTGEKVFLECVQDMDHENMFWYRQDPGLGLRLIYFSYDVKMKEKGDIPEGYSVSREKKERFSLILESASTNQTSMYLCASSRTSASEKLFFGSGTQLSVL.

CDR3 residues: CASSSGLALEQYF. The CDR3 bases are TGTGCCAGCAGCTCCGGACTAGCTCTCGAGCAGTACTTC. The rearrangement joins TRBV7-2 to TRBJ2-7; TRBD2 agrees at 8 bases. The CDR3 consists of 13 residues. Germline V gene data show CDR1 as SGHTA and CDR2 as FQGNSA. Unmatched junction bases numbered 5, after V lost 4 bases and J lost 6 bases. Drawing the rest from reference TRBV7-2 and TRBJ2-7, the complete variable domain is GAGVSQSPSNKVTEKGKDVELRCDPISGHTALYWYRQSLGQGLEFLIYFQGNSAPDKSGLPSDRFSAERTGGSVSTLTIQRTQQEDSAVYLCASSSGLALEQYFGPGTRLTVT.

This clone occurred once. The CDR3 here is CASRIKGSGEAFF. In nucleotides, the CDR3 is TGTGCCAGTAGAATTAAGGGGTCGGGTGAAGCTTTCTTT. The chain has TRBV19 and TRBJ1-1, with D possibly being TRBD1 (5 bases). The CDR3 consists of 13 residues. The V end was cut by 6 bases, the J end by 7 bases, with 15 bases between. Germline CDR1 and CDR2: LNHDA and SQIVND (reference sequence).

The chain is built from TRBV5-1 and TRBJ2-7; tentative D call: TRBD2 (5 bases). The CDR3 length is 13 residues. Germline lookup yields CDR1 SGHRS and CDR2 YFSETQ. The germline V and J ends were trimmed by 2 bases and 5 bases, with 11 bases remaining between them. As DNA, the CDR3 is TGCGCCAGCAGCTTAATCGGGGTTAACGAGCAGTACTTC. Amino acids: CASSLIGVNEQYF. The full variable domain, completed using reference TRBV5-1 and TRBJ2-7, is KAGVTQTPRYLIKTRGQQVTLSCSPISGHRSVSWYQQTPGQGLQFLFEYFSETQRNKGNFPGRFSGRQFSNSRSEMNVSTLELGDSALYLCASSLIGVNEQYFGPGTRLTVT.

This clone was counted a single time. The chain recombines TRBV25-1 with TRBJ2-1; possible D gene TRBD1, 6 bases. The CDR3 totals 12 residues. V lost 5 bases and J lost 7, with 9 bases in between. Germline V CDR1 and CDR2: MGHDK, SYGVNS. The CDR3: CASSQQGNEQFF. Here the CDR3 DNA reads TGTGCCAGCAGTCAACAGGGAAATGAGCAGTTCTTC.

CDR3 coding DNA: TGTGCCAGTAGTATTAGGGACAGCTATGGCTACACCTTC. As protein: CASSIRDSYGYTF. This chain links TRBV19 with TRBJ1-2, with 7 nucleotides matching TRBD1. The germline V gene has CDR1 LNHDA and CDR2 SQIVND (reference sequence). The CDR3 is 13 residues long. V lost 3 bases and J lost 4; bases outside the gene matches: 2. The whole variable domain, filled in from reference TRBV19 and TRBJ1-2, reads DGGITQSPKYLFRKEGQNVTLSCEQNLNHDAMYWYRQDPGQGLRLIYYSQIVNDFQKGDIAEGYSVSREKKESFPLTVTSAQKNPTAFYLCASSIRDSYGYTFGSGTRLTVV.

The chain joins TRBV28 to TRBJ1-4; 10 nucleotides agree with TRBD1. The CDR3 loop spans 16 amino acids. Germline CDR1 MDHEN, CDR2 SYDVKM. V shed 6 bases, J shed 3 bases, and the junction held 7 bases outside the gene matches. The CDR3 bases are TGTGCCAGCAGCGTTATTGGACAGGGGGCTAATGAAAAACTGTTTTTT. It is translated as CASSVIGQGANEKLFF.

V is TRBV7-2 and J is TRBJ1-1; 9 bases are shared with TRBD1. Unmatched junction bases numbered 7, after V lost 5 bases and J lost 3 bases. The CDR3 has 15 residues. CDR1 is SGHTA and CDR2 is FQGNSA in the germline V gene. CDR3 protein: CASSLRDRAHTEAFF. The CDR3 nucleotides read TGTGCCAGCAGCCTCCGGGACAGGGCTCACACTGAAGCTTTCTTT.

The V call is TRBV19, the J call TRBJ1-1, with 7 bases matching TRBD1. Germline V gene sequence: CDR1 LNHDA, CDR2 SQIVND (reference sequence). The J segment lost 3 bases and the V segment lost 10 bases, leaving 11 bases of the junction unmatched. This CDR3 has 14 residues. The chain's CDR3 is CATTGWGYDTEAFF. CDR3 in DNA: TGTGCCACGACAGGGTGGGGATATGACACTGAAGCTTTCTTT.

V gene TRBV7-6 combines with J gene TRBJ2-3, with 14 positions matching TRBD2. The V gene end was trimmed by 5 bases and the J gene end by 4 bases; junction bases not matched to a gene: 2. This CDR3 comprises 15 residues. Germline CDR1 is SGHVS and CDR2 is FNYEAQ. CDR3 sequence (DNA): TGTGCCAGCAGCGAGGGACTAGCGGGAGCAGATACGCAGTATTTT. Translated: CASSEGLAGADTQYF.

The gene calls are TRBV15 and TRBJ2-1; D tentatively reads TRBD1 or TRBD2 (5 bases each). V lost 8 bases and J 7 bases, leaving 9 bases between the germline ends. The length of the CDR3 is 11 residues. Germline loops: CDR1 LNHNV, CDR2 YYDKDF (reference sequence). CDR3 loop: CATGTPNEQFF. Here the CDR3 DNA reads TGTGCCACCGGGACGCCGAATGAGCAGTTCTTC. The full variable domain, with the rest looked up from reference TRBV15 and TRBJ2-1, is DAMVIQNPRYQVTQFGKPVTLSCSQTLNHNVMYWYQQKSSQAPKLLFHYYDKDFNNEADTPDNFQSRRPNTSFCFLDIRSPGLGDTAMYLCATGTPNEQFFGPGTRLTVL.